These 20 T cell receptor beta chains were sequenced from one sample in a study of cytomegalovirus exposure and HLA in healthy donors. This PCR relied on a set of 60 Vbeta primers and 13 Jbeta primers. Clones were sequenced by immunoSEQ multiplex PCR, and TCRdb holds only the in-frame ones, with some missing. This sample carries more than 110,000 clones, 82% of them seen once, and the ten largest clones take less than 1.5%. Sequencing was performed on PBMCs. These receptors came from a young man in good health and CMV-seropositive.

The CDR3 is CASSLRTGGNQPQHF. The CDR3 nucleotides read TGTGCCAGTAGTTTGAGGACAGGGGGCAATCAGCCCCAGCATTTT. The chain recombines TRBV19 with TRBJ1-5, with 9 bases matching TRBD1. Trimming removed 5 bases from V and 2 bases from J; junction bases left unmatched: 4. Germline V CDR1 and CDR2: LNHDA, SQIVND (reference sequence). The length of the CDR3 is 15 residues. Drawing the rest from reference TRBV19 and TRBJ1-5, the complete variable domain is DGGITQSPKYLFRKEGQNVTLSCEQNLNHDAMYWYRQDPGQGLRLIYYSQIVNDFQKGDIAEGYSVSREKKESFPLTVTSAQKNPTAFYLCASSLRTGGNQPQHFGDGTRLSIL.

This rearrangement joins TRBV28 to TRBJ2-7; no definite D call. In germline, CDR1 is MDHEN, CDR2 SYDVKM. The ends were cut back, 2 bases at V and 3 bases at J, with 5 bases in the middle. The CDR3 loop spans 12 amino acids. The CDR3 spells CASSLTDYEQYF. The CDR3 DNA follows: TGTGCCAGCAGTTTAACTGACTACGAGCAGTACTTC.

CDR3 nucleotide sequence: TGTGCCAGCAGCAATATGAGAGGGGGTACGGAAAAACTGTTTTTT. Translated: CASSNMRGGTEKLFF. The gene calls are TRBV11-2 and TRBJ1-4; D is perhaps TRBD1 (6 bases). The CDR3 covers 15 residues. Germline-derived CDR1 and CDR2 are SGHAT and FQNNGV. The V and J ends lost 5 bases and 8 bases respectively, with 18 bases between them.

The V gene is TRBV7-9, the J gene TRBJ2-1, with D hard to call. Per germline, CDR1 SEHNR and CDR2 FQNEAQ (reference sequence). V gave up 2 bases and J gave up 12 bases, with 14 bases separating them. The CDR3 is made up of 13 amino acids. The CDR3 DNA follows: TGTGCCAGCAGCTTATCAGCTAGTGAGGTGCAGTTCTTC. It is translated as CASSLSASEVQFF.

In its sample, this clone was seen a few times. The rearrangement uses TRBV10-2 and TRBJ1-4; D unresolved. Trimming shortened V by 6 bases and J by 4 bases, and 12 bases separated the two germline ends. Germline V gives CDR1 WSHSY, CDR2 SAAADI. The CDR3 totals 14 residues. The CDR3 spells CASRDSAGNEKLFF. The CDR3 coding sequence is TGCGCCAGCAGGGACTCGGCGGGTAATGAAAAACTGTTTTTT.

The chain is built from TRBV28 and TRBJ2-7; no clear D gene. CDR1 and CDR2 (germline): MDHEN, SYDVKM. The CDR3 loop spans 10 amino acids. Trimming pared 6 bases from V and 4 bases from J, leaving 4 bases between. The CDR3 here is CASSQYEQYF. DNA of the CDR3: TGTGCCAGCAGCCAGTACGAGCAGTACTTC.

CDR3 nucleotide sequence: TGTGCCAGCAGCTTCTCGGCGGGGGGGCTGTCTTACGAGCAGTACTTC. It specifies CASSFSAGGLSYEQYF. The chain carries TRBV7-6 and TRBJ2-7, with TRBD2 matching over 9 bases. Germline values: CDR1 SGHVS, CDR2 FNYEAQ. This CDR3 spans 16 amino acids. The trim removed 3 bases at V and 4 bases at J, leaving 10 bases unmatched.

The table lists this clone with a few counts. This chain joins TRBV14 and TRBJ2-7; perhaps TRBD2 as D (6 bases). CDR3 size: 15 residues. Looked up from germline, CDR1 is SGHDN and CDR2 is FVKESK. V lost 6 bases and J lost 2, with 17 bases in between. The CDR3 here is CASSRPGLEAYEQYF. Written as DNA, the CDR3 is TGTGCCAGCAGTCGACCGGGACTCGAAGCCTACGAGCAGTACTTC.

The chain employs TRBV19 and TRBJ2-1; TRBD1 matches at 7 bases. J lost 7 bases, V lost 2 bases, and 8 bases had no gene match. Germline values: CDR1 LNHDA, CDR2 SQIVND (reference sequence). The CDR3 extends over 15 amino acids. Here the CDR3 reads CASSITTGYLNEQFF. The CDR3 DNA is TGTGCCAGTAGTATAACGACAGGGTATTTGAATGAGCAGTTCTTC. Drawing the rest from reference TRBV19 and TRBJ2-1, the complete variable domain is DGGITQSPKYLFRKEGQNVTLSCEQNLNHDAMYWYRQDPGQGLRLIYYSQIVNDFQKGDIAEGYSVSREKKESFPLTVTSAQKNPTAFYLCASSITTGYLNEQFFGPGTRLTVL.

The chain has TRBV5-1 and TRBJ2-1; TRBD2 might be the D (5 bases). Trimming shortened V by 4 bases and J by 6 bases, and 23 bases separated the two germline ends. CDR1 is SGHRS, CDR2 YFSETQ, per germline. CDR3 length equals 17 residues. CDR3 amino acids: CASSLDPIAYEGNEQFF. In DNA, the CDR3 is TGCGCCAGCAGCCTGGACCCAATAGCCTATGAGGGCAATGAGCAGTTCTTC.

The gene calls are TRBV19 and TRBJ1-2; TRBD1 agrees at 8 bases. Unmatched junction bases numbered 9, after V lost 7 bases and J lost 2 bases. The CDR3 covers 15 residues. Germline CDR1 is LNHDA and CDR2 is SQIVND (reference sequence). In DNA form, the CDR3 reads TGTGCCAGTACCCCTGGGGGACAGGCGAACTATGGCTACACCTTC. It is translated as CASTPGGQANYGYTF. The whole variable domain, filled in from reference TRBV19 and TRBJ1-2, reads DGGITQSPKYLFRKEGQNVTLSCEQNLNHDAMYWYRQDPGQGLRLIYYSQIVNDFQKGDIAEGYSVSREKKESFPLTVTSAQKNPTAFYLCASTPGGQANYGYTFGSGTRLTVV.

This chain connects TRBV10-3 to TRBJ1-1; D may be TRBD1 (6 bases). The V end was cut by 0 bases, the J end by 6 bases, with 14 bases between. CDR3 length: 15 amino acids. Germline CDR1 and CDR2: ENHRY and SYGVKD. The CDR3 sequence: CAISESSRGMPEAFF. CDR3 in DNA: TGTGCCATCAGTGAGTCGAGTAGGGGGATGCCTGAAGCTTTCTTT.

The gene calls are TRBV19 and TRBJ1-3; the D is unclear. The CDR3 covers 15 residues. Germline V gene lookup returns CDR1 LNHDA and CDR2 SQIVND (reference sequence). Trimming left V 0 bases short and J 0 bases short, with 6 bases between. CDR3: CASSIDWSSGNTIYF. The CDR3 nucleotides are TGTGCCAGTAGTATAGACTGGAGCTCTGGAAACACCATATATTTT.

The V gene is TRBV27, the J gene TRBJ2-5, with 10 positions matching TRBD2. V was pared by 5 bases and J by 5 bases, with 8 bases of the junction left unmatched. Per germline, CDR1 MNHEY and CDR2 SMNVEV (reference sequence). The CDR3 is 15 residues long. CDR3 sequence (DNA): TGTGCCAGCAGTAGAAGCGGGGGGGCTGTGGAGACCCAGTACTTC. Translated, it gives CASSRSGGAVETQYF.

This clone was detected once. V is TRBV7-8 and J is TRBJ1-1; 8 nucleotides agree with TRBD1. The CDR3 is 16 amino acids. Germline V gene data show CDR1 as SGHVS and CDR2 as FQNEAQ. The J segment lost 2 bases and the V segment lost 0 bases, leaving 5 bases of the junction unmatched. This chain's CDR3 is CASSLARTGFNTEAFF. The CDR3 nucleotides read TGTGCCAGCAGCTTAGCGCGGACAGGGTTTAACACTGAAGCTTTCTTT.

This rearrangement joins TRBV19 to TRBJ2-6; tentative D call: TRBD1 (7 bases). Trimming cost V 7 bases and J 2 bases, with 15 bases left between them. The CDR3 spans 16 residues. Germline V gene data show CDR1 as LNHDA and CDR2 as SQIVND (reference sequence). Here the CDR3 reads CASKEGAIAGANVLTF. CDR3 sequence (DNA): TGTGCCAGTAAGGAGGGGGCAATAGCTGGGGCCAACGTCCTGACTTTC.

This clone has just one count. The J gene is TRBJ2-1, the V gene TRBV7-3, with a weak D call TRBD2 (6 bases). The ends were cut back, 0 bases at V and 2 bases at J, with 11 bases in the middle. Germline V gene lookup returns CDR1 SGHTA and CDR2 FQGTGA. There are 16 residues in the CDR3. CDR3 in DNA: TGTGCCAGCAGCTTAACGAAGGCTAGCGCCTACAATGAGCAGTTCTTC. It is translated as CASSLTKASAYNEQFF.

The J gene is TRBJ2-7, the V gene TRBV11-2, with D unresolved. V dropped 3 bases and J dropped 0 bases, with 3 bases sitting between them. Germline V gene data show CDR1 as SGHAT and CDR2 as FQNNGV. The CDR3 length is 12 residues. The CDR3 DNA sequence: TGTGCCAGCAGCTTCCTCTCCTACGAGCAGTACTTC. It is translated as CASSFLSYEQYF. The whole variable domain, remainder taken from reference TRBV11-2 and TRBJ2-7, is EAGVAQSPRYKIIEKRQSVAFWCNPISGHATLYWYQQILGQGPKLLIQFQNNGVVDDSQLPKDRFSAERLKGVDSTLKIQPAKLEDSAVYLCASSFLSYEQYFGPGTRLTVT.

This chain links TRBV18 with TRBJ2-2, with 9 bases that match TRBD1. V lost 5 bases, J lost 4 bases, and 8 bases stayed unmatched. CDR1 is KGHSH and CDR2 is LQKENI in the germline V gene. The CDR3 is made up of 16 amino acids. CDR3 amino acids: CASSSPGQGGTGELFF. CDR3 sequence (DNA): TGTGCCAGCTCATCTCCGGGACAGGGCGGCACCGGGGAGCTGTTTTTT.

V gene TRBV2 combines with J gene TRBJ2-1; 12 bases agree with TRBD2. After removal of 4 bases from V and 3 bases from J, the junction contained 1 base not matched to a gene. Germline values: CDR1 SNHLY, CDR2 FYNNEI. This CDR3 has 15 amino acids. The CDR3 sequence: CASSGLAGVYNEQFF. CDR3 DNA: TGTGCCAGCAGTGGACTAGCGGGGGTCTACAATGAGCAGTTCTTC. Full variable domain (remainder filled in from reference TRBV2 and TRBJ2-1): EPEVTQTPSHQVTQMGQEVILRCVPISNHLYFYWYRQILGQKVEFLVSFYNNEISEKSEIFDDQFSVERPDGSNFTLKIRSTKLEDSAMYFCASSGLAGVYNEQFFGPGTRLTVL.